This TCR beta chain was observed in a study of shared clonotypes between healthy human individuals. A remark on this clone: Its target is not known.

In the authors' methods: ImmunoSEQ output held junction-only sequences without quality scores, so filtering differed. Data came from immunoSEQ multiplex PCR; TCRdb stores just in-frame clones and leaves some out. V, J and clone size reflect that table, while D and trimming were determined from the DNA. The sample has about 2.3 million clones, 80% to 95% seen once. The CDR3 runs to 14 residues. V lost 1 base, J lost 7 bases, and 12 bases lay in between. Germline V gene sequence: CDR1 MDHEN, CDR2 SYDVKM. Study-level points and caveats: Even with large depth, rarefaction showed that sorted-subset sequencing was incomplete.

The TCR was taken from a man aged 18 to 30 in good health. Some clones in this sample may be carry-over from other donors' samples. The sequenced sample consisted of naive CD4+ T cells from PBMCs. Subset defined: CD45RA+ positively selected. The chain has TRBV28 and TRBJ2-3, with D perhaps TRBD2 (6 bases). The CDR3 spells CASSLLTGVYTQYF. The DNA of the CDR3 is TGTGCCAGCAGTTTATTGACGGGGGTTTATACGCAGTATTTT.